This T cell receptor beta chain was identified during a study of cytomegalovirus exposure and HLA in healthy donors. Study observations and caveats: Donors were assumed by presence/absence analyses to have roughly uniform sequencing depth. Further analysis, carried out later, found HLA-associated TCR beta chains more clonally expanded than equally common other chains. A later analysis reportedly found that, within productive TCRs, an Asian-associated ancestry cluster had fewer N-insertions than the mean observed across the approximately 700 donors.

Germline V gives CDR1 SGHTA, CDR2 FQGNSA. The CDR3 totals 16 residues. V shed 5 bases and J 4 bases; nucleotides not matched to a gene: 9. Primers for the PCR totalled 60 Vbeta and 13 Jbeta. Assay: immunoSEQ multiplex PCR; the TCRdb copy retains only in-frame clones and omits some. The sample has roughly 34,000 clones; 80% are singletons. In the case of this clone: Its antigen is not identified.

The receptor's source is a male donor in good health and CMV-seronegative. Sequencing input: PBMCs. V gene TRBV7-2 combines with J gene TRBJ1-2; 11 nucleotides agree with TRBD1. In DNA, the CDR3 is TGTGCCAGCAGCCCTTCCCGGACAGGGGGCGGCTATGGCTACACCTTC. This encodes CASSPSRTGGGYGYTF.